The 9 T cell receptor beta chains below come from one sample, sequenced in a study of vaccination effects on CD4 cells after COVID-19. Their antigen targets remain unknown. Isolating CD4+ T cells followed less than 11 days of culture. Each participant was given two doses of one vaccine (BNT162b2 or mRNA-1273). Repertoires were generated with immunoSEQ multiplex PCR, while TCRdb's copy carries only in-frame clones and drops some. The sample lists 45,000 to 55,000 clones; 70% were seen once. Sequenced material: CD4+ T cells from PBMCs cultured without peptide, taken after COVID-19 vaccination. The receptors derive from a human donor who received a COVID-19 vaccine.

The J gene is TRBJ2-3, the V gene TRBV29-1, with TRBD2 matching 9 bases. The CDR3 sequence is 14 residues long. V lost 6 bases to trimming and J lost 4 bases; unmatched junction nucleotides: 8. Germline values: CDR1 SQVTM, CDR2 ANQGSEA. The CDR3 reads CSVHSGSRPDTQYF. CDR3 nucleotide sequence: TGCAGCGTCCATAGCGGGAGCCGTCCAGATACGCAGTATTTT.

The chain is built from TRBV19 and TRBJ1-4; D is ambiguous. Germline V gene data show CDR1 as LNHDA and CDR2 as SQIVND (reference sequence). This CDR3 is 14 amino acids long. V was clipped by 5 bases and J by 3 bases, with 10 bases between them. The CDR3 reads CASSLTSSNEKLFF. In DNA, the CDR3 is TGTGCCAGTAGTTTGACCTCCTCTAATGAAAAACTGTTTTTT. Variable domain in full (rest from reference TRBV19 and TRBJ1-4): DGGITQSPKYLFRKEGQNVTLSCEQNLNHDAMYWYRQDPGQGLRLIYYSQIVNDFQKGDIAEGYSVSREKKESFPLTVTSAQKNPTAFYLCASSLTSSNEKLFFGSGTQLSVL.

The rearrangement links TRBV7-2 to TRBJ2-3, with TRBD2 matching over 13 bases. This CDR3 region has 18 residues. After removal of 7 bases from V and 7 bases from J, the junction contained 17 bases not matched to a gene. The V gene's germline CDR1 is SGHTA and CDR2 FQGNSA. CDR3: CASNSPRLAGGPIYTQYF. The CDR3 DNA reads TGTGCCAGCAACTCTCCGAGACTAGCGGGGGGTCCAATCTATACGCAGTATTTT. Complete variable domain (other parts from reference TRBV7-2 and TRBJ2-3): GAGVSQSPSNKVTEKGKDVELRCDPISGHTALYWYRQSLGQGLEFLIYFQGNSAPDKSGLPSDRFSAERTGGSVSTLTIQRTQQEDSAVYLCASNSPRLAGGPIYTQYFGPGTRLTVL.

The CDR3 coding sequence is TGCGCCAGCAGCTTTGGGGAAGAGACCCAGTACTTC. It specifies CASSFGEETQYF. The chain is built from TRBV5-1 and TRBJ2-5; D is ambiguous. Germline V lookup: CDR1 SGHRS, CDR2 YFSETQ. Deletions cut 2 bases from V and 3 bases from J, with 5 bases between. This CDR3 contains 12 residues.

This clone was observed a few times. The genes are TRBV10-3 and TRBJ2-2, with D perhaps TRBD2 (6 bases). V lost 10 bases, J lost 6 bases, and 15 bases lay in between. The V gene's germline CDR1 is ENHRY and CDR2 SYGVKD. This CDR3 region has 13 residues. The CDR3 is CATREIVSGELFF. The CDR3 bases are TGTGCCACCCGGGAGATCGTGTCCGGGGAGCTGTTTTTT.

The chain recombines TRBV30 with TRBJ1-4; tentative D call: TRBD1 (6 bases). CDR1 and CDR2 from the germline V gene are GTSNPN and SVGIG (reference sequence). Trimming removed 7 bases at V and 7 bases at J, with 19 bases between. The CDR3 extends over 14 amino acids. Here the CDR3 reads CAYFRTDGSEKLFF. DNA for the CDR3: TGTGCCTACTTCCGGACAGACGGGTCTGAAAAACTGTTTTTT.

This chain links TRBV7-8 with TRBJ1-4; a possible D gene is TRBD1 (5 bases). The V end lost 5 bases, the J end lost 0 bases, and 10 bases lay between the germline ends. Germline assignment: CDR1 SGHVS and CDR2 FQNEAQ. The CDR3 is 15 amino acids. The CDR3 bases are TGTGCCAGCAGCCCAGACAGAGCAACTAATGAAAAACTGTTTTTT. Residues: CASSPDRATNEKLFF.

V gene TRBV10-3 combines with J gene TRBJ2-1; 7 nucleotides agree with TRBD1. The CDR3 contains 15 residues. Germline values: CDR1 ENHRY, CDR2 SYGVKD. J lost 6 bases, V lost 6 bases, and 11 bases had no gene match. The CDR3 region is CAIRGDRDGSNEQFF. CDR3 sequence (DNA): TGTGCCATCAGGGGAGACAGGGACGGTAGCAATGAGCAGTTCTTC.

The genes are TRBV9 and TRBJ2-5; D gene unclear. CDR3 length: 17 amino acids. Deletions cut 0 bases from V and 2 bases from J, with 17 bases between. CDR1 SGDLS and CDR2 YYNGEE come from the germline V gene. The CDR3 region is CASSVDPLSGSQETQYF. Written as DNA, the CDR3 is TGTGCCAGCAGCGTAGACCCTCTTTCCGGGTCGCAAGAGACCCAGTACTTC.